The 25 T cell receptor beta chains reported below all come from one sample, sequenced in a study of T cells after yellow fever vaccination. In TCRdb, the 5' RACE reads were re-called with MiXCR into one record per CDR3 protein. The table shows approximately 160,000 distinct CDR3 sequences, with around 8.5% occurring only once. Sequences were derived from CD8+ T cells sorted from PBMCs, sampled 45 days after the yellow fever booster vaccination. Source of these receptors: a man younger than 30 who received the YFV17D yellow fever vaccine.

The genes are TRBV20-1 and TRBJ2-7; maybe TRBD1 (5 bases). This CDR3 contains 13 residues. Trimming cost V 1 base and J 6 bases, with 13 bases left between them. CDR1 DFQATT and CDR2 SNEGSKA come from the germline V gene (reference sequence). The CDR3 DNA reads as TGCAGTGCTAGAGGACCAGGGATTTTCGAGCAGTACGTC. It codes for CSARGPGIFEQYV.

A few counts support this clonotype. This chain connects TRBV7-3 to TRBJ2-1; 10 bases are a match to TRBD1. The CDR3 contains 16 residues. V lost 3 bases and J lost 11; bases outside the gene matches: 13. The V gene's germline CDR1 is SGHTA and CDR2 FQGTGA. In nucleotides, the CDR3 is TGTGCCAGCAGCTTTTACGGACAGGGGGGGACTAATCAGCAGTTCTTC. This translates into CASSFYGQGGTNQQFF.

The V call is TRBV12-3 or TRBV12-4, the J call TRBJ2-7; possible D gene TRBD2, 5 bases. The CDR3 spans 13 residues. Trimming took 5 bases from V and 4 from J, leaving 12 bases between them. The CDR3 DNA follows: TGTGCCAGCAGTCCCCCTCCGGGATACGAGCAGTACTTC. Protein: CASSPPPGYEQYF.

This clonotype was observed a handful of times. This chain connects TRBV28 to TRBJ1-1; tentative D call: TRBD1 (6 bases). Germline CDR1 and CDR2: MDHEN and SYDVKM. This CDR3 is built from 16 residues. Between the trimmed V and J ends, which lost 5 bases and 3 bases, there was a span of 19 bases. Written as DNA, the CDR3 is TGTGCCAGCAGTCCCCAAGGGGGGCGGAGGGACACTGAAGCTTTCTTT. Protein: CASSPQGGRRDTEAFF.

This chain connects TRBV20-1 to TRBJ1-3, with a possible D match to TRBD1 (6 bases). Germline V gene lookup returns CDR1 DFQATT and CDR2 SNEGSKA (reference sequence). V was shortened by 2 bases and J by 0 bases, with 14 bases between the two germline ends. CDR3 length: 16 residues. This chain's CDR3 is CSARPPRGYSGNTIYF. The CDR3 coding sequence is TGCAGTGCTAGACCCCCCAGGGGTTACTCTGGAAACACCATATATTTT.

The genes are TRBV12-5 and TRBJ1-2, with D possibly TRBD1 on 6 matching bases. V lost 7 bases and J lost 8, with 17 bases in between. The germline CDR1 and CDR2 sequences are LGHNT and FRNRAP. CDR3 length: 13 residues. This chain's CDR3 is CASALNRVEGYTF. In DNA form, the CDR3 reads TGTGCTAGTGCCCTGAACAGGGTGGAGGGCTACACCTTC. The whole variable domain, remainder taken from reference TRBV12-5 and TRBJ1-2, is DARVTQTPRHKVTEMGQEVTMRCQPILGHNTVFWYRQTMMQGLELLAYFRNRAPLDDSGMPKDRFSAEMPDATLATLKIQPSEPRDSAVYFCASALNRVEGYTFGSGTRLTVV.

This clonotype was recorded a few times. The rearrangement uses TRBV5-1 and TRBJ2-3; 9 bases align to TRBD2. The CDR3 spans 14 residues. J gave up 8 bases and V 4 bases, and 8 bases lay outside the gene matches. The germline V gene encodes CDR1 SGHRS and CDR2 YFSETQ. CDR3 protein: CASSHAGGDFTQYF. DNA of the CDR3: TGCGCCAGCAGCCACGCGGGGGGGGACTTTACGCAGTATTTT.

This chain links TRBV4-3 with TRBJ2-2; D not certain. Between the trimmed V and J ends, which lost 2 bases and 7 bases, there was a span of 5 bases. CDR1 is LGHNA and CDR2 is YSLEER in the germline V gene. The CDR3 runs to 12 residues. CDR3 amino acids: CASSQLNGELFF. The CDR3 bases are TGCGCCAGCAGCCAATTGAACGGGGAGCTGTTTTTT.

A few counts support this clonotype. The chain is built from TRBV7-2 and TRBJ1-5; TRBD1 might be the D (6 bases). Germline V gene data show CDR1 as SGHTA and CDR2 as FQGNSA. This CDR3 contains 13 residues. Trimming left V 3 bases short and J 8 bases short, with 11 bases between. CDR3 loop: CASSFGGGEPQHF. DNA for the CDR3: TGTGCCAGCAGCTTCGGGGGCGGGGAGCCCCAGCATTTT.

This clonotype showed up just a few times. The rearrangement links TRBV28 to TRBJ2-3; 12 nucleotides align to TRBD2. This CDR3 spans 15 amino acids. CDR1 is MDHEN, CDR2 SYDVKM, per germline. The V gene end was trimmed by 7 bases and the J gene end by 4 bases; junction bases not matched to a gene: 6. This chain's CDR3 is CASIKLAGGADTQYF. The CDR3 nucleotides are TGTGCCAGCATCAAACTAGCGGGGGGAGCAGATACGCAGTATTTT.

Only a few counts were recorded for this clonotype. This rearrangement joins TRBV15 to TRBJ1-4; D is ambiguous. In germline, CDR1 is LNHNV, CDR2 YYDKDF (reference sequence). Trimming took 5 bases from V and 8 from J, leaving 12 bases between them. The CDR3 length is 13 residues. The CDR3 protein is CATSAEIREKLFF. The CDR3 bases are TGTGCCACCAGCGCCGAGATCAGGGAAAAACTGTTTTTT.

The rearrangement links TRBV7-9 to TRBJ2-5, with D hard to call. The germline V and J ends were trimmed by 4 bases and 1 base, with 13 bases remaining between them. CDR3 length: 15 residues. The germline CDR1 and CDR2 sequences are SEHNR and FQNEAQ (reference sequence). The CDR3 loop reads CASSSPGPLQETQYF. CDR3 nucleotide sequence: TGTGCCAGCAGCTCCCCTGGGCCTCTCCAAGAGACCCAGTACTTC.

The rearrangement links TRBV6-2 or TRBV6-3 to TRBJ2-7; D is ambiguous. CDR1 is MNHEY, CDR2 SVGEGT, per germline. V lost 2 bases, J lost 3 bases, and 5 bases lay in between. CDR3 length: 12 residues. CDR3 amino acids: CASSYANYEQYV. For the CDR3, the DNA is TGTGCCAGCAGTTACGCGAACTACGAGCAGTACGTC.

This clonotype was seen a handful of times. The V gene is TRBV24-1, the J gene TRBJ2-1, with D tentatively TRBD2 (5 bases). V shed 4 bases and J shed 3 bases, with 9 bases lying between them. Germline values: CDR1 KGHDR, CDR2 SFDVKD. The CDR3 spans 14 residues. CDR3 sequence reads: CATSEAGNYNEQFF. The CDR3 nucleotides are TGTGCCACCAGTGAGGCCGGGAACTACAATGAGCAGTTCTTC.

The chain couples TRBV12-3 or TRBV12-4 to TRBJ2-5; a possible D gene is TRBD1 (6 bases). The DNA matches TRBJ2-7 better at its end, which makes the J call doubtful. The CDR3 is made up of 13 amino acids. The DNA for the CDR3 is TGTGCCAGCAGTTCAGGGGTAGGGTACGAGCAGTACTTC. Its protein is CASSSGVGYEQYF.

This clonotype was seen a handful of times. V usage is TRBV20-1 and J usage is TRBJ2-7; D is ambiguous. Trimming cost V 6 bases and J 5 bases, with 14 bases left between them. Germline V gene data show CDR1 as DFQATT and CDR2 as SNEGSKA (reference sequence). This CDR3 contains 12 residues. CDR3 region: CSALYIMNEQYV. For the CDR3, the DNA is TGCAGTGCCCTATACATTATGAACGAGCAGTACGTC.

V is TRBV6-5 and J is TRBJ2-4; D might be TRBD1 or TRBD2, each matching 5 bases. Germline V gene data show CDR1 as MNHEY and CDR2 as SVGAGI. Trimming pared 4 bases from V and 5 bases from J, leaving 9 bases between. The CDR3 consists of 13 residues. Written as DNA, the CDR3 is TGTGCCAGCAGTTTGGGACGGGAAAACATTCAGTACTTC. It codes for CASSLGRENIQYF.

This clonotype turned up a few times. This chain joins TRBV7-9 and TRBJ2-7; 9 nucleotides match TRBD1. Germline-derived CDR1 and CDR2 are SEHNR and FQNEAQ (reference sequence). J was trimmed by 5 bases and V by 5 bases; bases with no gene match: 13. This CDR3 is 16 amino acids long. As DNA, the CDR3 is TGTGCCAGCAGCCCACCCACCGGGACAGGGATCAACGAGCAGTACTTC. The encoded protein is CASSPPTGTGINEQYF.

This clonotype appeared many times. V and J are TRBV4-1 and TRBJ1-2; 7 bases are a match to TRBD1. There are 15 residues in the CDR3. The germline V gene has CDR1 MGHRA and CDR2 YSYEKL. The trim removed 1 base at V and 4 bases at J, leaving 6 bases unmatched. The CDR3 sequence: CASSQAGQVLYGYTF. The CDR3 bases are TGCGCCAGCAGCCAAGCCGGACAGGTCCTCTATGGCTACACCTTC.

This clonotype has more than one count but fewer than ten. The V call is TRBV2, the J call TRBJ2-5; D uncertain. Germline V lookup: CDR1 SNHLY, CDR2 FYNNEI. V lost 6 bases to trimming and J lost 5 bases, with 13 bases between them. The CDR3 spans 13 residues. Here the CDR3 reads CASSDSELETQYF. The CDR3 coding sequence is TGTGCCAGCAGCGACTCCGAATTGGAGACCCAGTACTTC.

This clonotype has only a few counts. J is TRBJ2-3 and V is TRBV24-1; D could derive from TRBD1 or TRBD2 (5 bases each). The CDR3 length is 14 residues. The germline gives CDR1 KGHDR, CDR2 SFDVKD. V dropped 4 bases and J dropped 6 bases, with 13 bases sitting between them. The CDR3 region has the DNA TGTGCCACCAGTGAACAGGCCTGGGAGGATACGCAGTATTTT. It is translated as CATSEQAWEDTQYF.

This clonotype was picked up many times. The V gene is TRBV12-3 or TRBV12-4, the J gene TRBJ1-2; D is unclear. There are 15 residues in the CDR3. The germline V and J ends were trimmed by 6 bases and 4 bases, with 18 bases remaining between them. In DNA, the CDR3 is TGTGCCAGCAGCCACCAGGACGGACCATTCTATGGCTACACCTTC. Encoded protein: CASSHQDGPFYGYTF.

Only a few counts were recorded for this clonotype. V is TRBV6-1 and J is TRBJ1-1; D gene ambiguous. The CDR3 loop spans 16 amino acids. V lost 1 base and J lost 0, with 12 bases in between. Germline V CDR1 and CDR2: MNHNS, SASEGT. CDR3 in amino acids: CASSEGIGRLNTEAFF. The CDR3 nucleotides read TGTGCCAGCAGTGAAGGTATTGGGCGGCTGAACACTGAAGCTTTCTTT.

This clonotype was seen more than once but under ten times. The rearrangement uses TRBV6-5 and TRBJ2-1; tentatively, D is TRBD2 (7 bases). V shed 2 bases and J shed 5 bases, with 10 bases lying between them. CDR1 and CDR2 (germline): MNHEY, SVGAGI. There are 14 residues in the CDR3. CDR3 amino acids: CASSYGGAHNEQFF. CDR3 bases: TGTGCCAGCAGTTACGGGGGGGCCCACAATGAGCAGTTCTTC.

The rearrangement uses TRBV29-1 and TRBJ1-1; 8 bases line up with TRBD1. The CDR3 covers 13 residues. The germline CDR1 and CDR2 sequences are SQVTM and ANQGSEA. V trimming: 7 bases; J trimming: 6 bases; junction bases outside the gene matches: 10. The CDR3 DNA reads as TGCAGCGGCCGTGTCCGGGACAGGCCTGAAGCTTTCTTT. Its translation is CSGRVRDRPEAFF. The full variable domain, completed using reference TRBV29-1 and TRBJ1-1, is SAVISQKPSRDICQRGTSLTIQCQVDSQVTMMFWYRQQPGQSLTLIATANQGSEATYESGFVIDKFPISRPNLTFSTLTVSNMSPEDSSIYLCSGRVRDRPEAFFGQGTRLTVV.